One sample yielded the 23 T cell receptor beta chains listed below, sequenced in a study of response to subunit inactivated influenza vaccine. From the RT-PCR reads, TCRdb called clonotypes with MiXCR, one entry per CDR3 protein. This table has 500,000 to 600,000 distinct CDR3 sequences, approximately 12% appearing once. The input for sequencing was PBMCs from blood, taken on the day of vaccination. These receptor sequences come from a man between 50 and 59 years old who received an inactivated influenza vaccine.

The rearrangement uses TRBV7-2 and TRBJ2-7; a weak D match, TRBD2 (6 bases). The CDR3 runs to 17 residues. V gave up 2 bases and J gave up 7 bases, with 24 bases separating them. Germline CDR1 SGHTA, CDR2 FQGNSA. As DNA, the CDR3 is TGTGCCAGCAGCTTATCCCCCTCTCTCGCCGGGGGAGTGGAGCAGTACTTC. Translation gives CASSLSPSLAGGVEQYF.

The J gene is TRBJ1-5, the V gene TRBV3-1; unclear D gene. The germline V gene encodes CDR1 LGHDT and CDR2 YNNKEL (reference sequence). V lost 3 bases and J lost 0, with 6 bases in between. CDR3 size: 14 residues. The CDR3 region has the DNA TGTGCCAGCAGCCAGCAATATAGCAATCAGCCCCAGCATTTT. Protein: CASSQQYSNQPQHF.

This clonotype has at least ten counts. The CDR3 loop is CASSRRRNNEQFF. The CDR3 DNA reads TGTGCCAGCAGTCGCCGGAGAAACAATGAGCAGTTCTTC. V and J are TRBV12-3 or TRBV12-4 and TRBJ2-1; unclear D gene. CDR3 length equals 13 residues. The V and J ends lost 5 bases and 5 bases respectively, with 10 bases between them.

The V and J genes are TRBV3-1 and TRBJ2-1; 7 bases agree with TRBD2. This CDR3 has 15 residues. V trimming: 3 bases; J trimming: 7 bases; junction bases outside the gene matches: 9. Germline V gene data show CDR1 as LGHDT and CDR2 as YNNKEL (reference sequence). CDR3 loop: CASSHWTRAENEQFF. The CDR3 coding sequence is TGTGCCAGCAGCCATTGGACTAGAGCTGAAAATGAGCAGTTCTTC.

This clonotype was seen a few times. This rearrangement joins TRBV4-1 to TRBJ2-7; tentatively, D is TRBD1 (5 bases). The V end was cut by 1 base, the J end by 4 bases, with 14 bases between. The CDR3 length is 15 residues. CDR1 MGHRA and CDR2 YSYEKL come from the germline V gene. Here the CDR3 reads CASSQGVTRVYEQYF. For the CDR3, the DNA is TGCGCCAGCAGCCAAGGAGTTACCAGGGTGTACGAGCAGTACTTC.

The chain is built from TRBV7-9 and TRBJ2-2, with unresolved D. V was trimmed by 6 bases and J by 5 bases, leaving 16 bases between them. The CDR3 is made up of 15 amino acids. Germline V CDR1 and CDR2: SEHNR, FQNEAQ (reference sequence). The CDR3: CASSPSAIRTGELFF. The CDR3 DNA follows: TGTGCCAGCAGTCCTTCGGCTATTCGAACCGGGGAGCTGTTTTTT.

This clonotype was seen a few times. CDR3 DNA sequence: TGTGCCAGCAGTTTAGCGGGAGGGGACAATGAGCAGTTCTTC. This sequence encodes CASSLAGGDNEQFF. The genes are TRBV12-3 or TRBV12-4 and TRBJ2-1; the match to TRBD2 covers 7 bases. This CDR3 spans 14 amino acids. V was pared by 0 bases and J by 5 bases, with 1 base of the junction left unmatched.

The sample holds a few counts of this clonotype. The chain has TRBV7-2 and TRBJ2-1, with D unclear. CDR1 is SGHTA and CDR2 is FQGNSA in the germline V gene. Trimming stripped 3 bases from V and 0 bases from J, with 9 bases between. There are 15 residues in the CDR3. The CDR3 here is CASSFFPSSYNEQFF. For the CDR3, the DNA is TGTGCCAGCAGCTTTTTCCCGAGCTCCTACAATGAGCAGTTCTTC.

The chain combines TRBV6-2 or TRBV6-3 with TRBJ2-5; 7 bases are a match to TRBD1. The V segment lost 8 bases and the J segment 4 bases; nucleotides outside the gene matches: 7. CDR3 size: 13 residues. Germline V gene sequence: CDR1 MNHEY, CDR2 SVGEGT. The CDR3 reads CASARQGIETQYF. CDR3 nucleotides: TGTGCCAGCGCTCGACAGGGAATAGAGACCCAGTACTTC.

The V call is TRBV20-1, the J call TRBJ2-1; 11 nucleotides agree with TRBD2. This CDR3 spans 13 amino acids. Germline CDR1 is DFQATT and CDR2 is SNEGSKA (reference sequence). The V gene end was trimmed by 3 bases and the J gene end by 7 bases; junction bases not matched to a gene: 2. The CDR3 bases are TGCAGTGCTAGTAGCGGGAGGGCGAATGAGCAGTTCTTC. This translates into CSASSGRANEQFF.

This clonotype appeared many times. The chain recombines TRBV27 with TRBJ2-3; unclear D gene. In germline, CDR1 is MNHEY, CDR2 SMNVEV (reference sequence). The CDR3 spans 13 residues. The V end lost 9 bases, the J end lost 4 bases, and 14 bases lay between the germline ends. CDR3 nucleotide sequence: TGTGCCAGTAACTCGAACTTGGCAGATACGCAGTATTTT. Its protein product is CASNSNLADTQYF.

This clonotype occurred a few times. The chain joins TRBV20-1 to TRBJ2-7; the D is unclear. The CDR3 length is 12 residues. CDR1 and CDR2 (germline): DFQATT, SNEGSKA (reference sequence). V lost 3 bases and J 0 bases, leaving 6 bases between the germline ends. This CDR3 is CSASTSSYEQYF. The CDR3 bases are TGCAGTGCTAGTACGAGCTCCTACGAGCAGTACTTC.

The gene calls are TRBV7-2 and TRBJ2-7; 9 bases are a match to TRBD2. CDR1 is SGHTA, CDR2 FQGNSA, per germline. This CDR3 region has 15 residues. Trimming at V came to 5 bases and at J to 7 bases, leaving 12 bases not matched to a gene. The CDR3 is CASSPEGGRAREQYF. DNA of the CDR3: TGTGCCAGCAGCCCAGAGGGCGGGAGGGCTAGGGAGCAGTACTTC.

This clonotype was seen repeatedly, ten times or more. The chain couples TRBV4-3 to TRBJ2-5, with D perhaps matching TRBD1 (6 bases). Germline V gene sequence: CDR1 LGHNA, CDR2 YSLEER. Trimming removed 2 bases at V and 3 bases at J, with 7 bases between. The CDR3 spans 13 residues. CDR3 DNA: TGCGCCAGCAGCCAACACAGGGAAGAGACCCAGTACTTC. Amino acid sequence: CASSQHREETQYF.

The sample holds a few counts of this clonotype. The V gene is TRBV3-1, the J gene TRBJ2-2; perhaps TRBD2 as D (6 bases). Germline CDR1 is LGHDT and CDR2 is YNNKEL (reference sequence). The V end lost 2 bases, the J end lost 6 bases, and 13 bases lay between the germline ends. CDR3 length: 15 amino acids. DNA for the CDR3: TGTGCCAGCAGCCAACTACTAGCCACAGCCGGGGAGCTGTTTTTT. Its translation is CASSQLLATAGELFF.

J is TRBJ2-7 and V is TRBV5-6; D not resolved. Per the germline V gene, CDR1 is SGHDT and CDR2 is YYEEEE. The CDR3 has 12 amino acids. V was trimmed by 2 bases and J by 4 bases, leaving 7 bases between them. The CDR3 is CASSFYGYEQYF. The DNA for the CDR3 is TGTGCCAGCAGCTTTTACGGTTACGAGCAGTACTTC.

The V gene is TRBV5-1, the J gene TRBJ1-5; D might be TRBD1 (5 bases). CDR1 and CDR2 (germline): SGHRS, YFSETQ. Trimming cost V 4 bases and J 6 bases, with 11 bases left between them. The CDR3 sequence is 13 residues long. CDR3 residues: CASSEGFGQPQHF. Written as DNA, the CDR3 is TGCGCCAGCAGCGAGGGGTTCGGTCAGCCCCAGCATTTT. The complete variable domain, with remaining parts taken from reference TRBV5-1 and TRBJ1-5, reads KAGVTQTPRYLIKTRGQQVTLSCSPISGHRSVSWYQQTPGQGLQFLFEYFSETQRNKGNFPGRFSGRQFSNSRSEMNVSTLELGDSALYLCASSEGFGQPQHFGDGTRLSIL.

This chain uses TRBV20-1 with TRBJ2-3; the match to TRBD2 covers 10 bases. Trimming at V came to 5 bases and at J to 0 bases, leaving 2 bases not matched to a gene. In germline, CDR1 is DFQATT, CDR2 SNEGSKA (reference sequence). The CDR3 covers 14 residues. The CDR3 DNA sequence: TGCAGTGCTGTAGCGGGGGGTAGCACAGATACGCAGTATTTT. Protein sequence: CSAVAGGSTDTQYF.

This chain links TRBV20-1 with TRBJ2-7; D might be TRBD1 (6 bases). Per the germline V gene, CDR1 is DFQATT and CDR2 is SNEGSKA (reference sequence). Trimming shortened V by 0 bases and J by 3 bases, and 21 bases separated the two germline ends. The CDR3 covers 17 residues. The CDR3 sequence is CSARDAHRVPRGYEQYF. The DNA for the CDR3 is TGCAGTGCTAGAGATGCCCACAGGGTCCCAAGGGGCTACGAGCAGTACTTC.

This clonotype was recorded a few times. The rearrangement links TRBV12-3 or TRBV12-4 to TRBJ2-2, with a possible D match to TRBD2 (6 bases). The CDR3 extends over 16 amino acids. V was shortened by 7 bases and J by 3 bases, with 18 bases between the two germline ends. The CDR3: CASILGLLRDTGELFF. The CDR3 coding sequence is TGTGCCAGCATCTTGGGACTCCTGCGGGACACCGGGGAGCTGTTTTTT.

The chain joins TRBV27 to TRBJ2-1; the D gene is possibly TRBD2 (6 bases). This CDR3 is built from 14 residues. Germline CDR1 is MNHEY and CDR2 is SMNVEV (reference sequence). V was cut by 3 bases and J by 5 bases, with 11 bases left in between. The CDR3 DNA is TGTGCCAGCAGTTTTCAGGAGCGGGACAATGAGCAGTTCTTC. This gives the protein CASSFQERDNEQFF.

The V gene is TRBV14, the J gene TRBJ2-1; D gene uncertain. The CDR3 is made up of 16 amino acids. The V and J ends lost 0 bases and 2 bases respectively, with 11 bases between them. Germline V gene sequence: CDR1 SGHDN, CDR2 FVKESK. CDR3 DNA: TGTGCCAGCAGCCAAGAGTTGGCCAGGACCTACAATGAGCAGTTCTTC. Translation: CASSQELARTYNEQFF.

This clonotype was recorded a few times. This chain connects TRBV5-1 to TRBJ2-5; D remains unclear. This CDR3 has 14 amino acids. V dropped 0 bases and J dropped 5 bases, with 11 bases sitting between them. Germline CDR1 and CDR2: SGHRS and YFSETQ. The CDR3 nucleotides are TGCGCCAGCAGCTTGGCCTTGGTTGGCGAGACCCAGTACTTC. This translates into CASSLALVGETQYF.